This T cell receptor (beta chain) comes out of a study of blood T cell repertoires in COVID-19. Study at large: Whether acute or convalescent, the COVID-19 samples came from the United States, Italy and Spain. PBMCs, B-cell-depleted T cells, or T cells were the source of the cDNA or gDNA that made up the material.

In the study's own analysis: Amplification from reference gene primers served as the basis for estimated nucleated cell counts. Sequencing used immunoSEQ multiplex PCR; TCRdb keeps in-frame clones, though not all of them. The V and J calls and clone size come from that table; D and trimming were worked out from the DNA. The table lists some 450,000 clones, around 90% of them singletons, with 0.7% to 0.85% in the top ten. The CDR3 sequence is 14 residues long. Trimming cost V 7 bases and J 9 bases, with 16 bases left between them. Germline CDR1 ENHRY, CDR2 SYGVKD. This rearrangement joins TRBV10-3 to TRBJ1-6; D might be TRBD1 (5 bases). This receptor was taken from a man between 18 and 29 years old with COVID-19, enrolled during active disease. Material for sequencing was peripheral blood. The CDR3 DNA reads TGTGCCATCACCCCGGGGGGGGAATCTTCACCCCTCCACTTT. Translation gives CAITPGGESSPLHF.